This T cell receptor (beta chain) was captured in a study of OX40 agonist ivuxolimab in advanced cancers. Broadly, across the study: Ivuxolimab, which targeted the costimulatory receptor OX40 (CD134), was an agonistic, fully human IgG2 monoclonal antibody. Intravenous ivuxolimab was administered to patients every 2 weeks at six dose levels: 0.01, 0.1, 0.3, 1.5, 3 and 10 mg/kg. Among the roughly 50 dose-escalation patients, about 20 had hepatocellular carcinoma, 15 or so melanoma, 9 renal cell carcinoma and 9 head and neck cancer. In the dose-escalation cohort, about four fifths of patients were male, and the mean age was 60 years with a range of roughly 23 to 79. Patients were allowed to have had prior anti-PD-1, anti-PD-L1 or anti-CTLA-4 therapy, and approximately 43% of the dose-escalation patients had previously received checkpoint inhibitors. Partial responses were achieved by three dose-escalation patients, of whom one had hepatocellular carcinoma and two had cutaneous melanoma. The purpose of peripheral TCRbeta sequencing was to test whether ivuxolimab changed TCR sequence diversity and led to clonal T-cell expansion. The paper describes the monotherapy dose-escalation part (N of about 47 patients) of the phase I trial of ivuxolimab. Points the paper makes about the study in general: At doses of 0.1 to 3.0 mg/kg, clonal expansion of both CD4+ and CD8+ T cells in blood was seen between baseline and week 6. After ivuxolimab, more expanded clones were found on average in CD8+ T cells than in CD4+ T cells. Antigen specificity was not determined for the clonally expanded peripheral T cells. Low levels of normalized T-cell clonal expansion were also shown by some nonresponding patients. In partial responders in the 0.1-3.0 mg/kg groups, normalized peripheral clonal expansion was found to be among the lowest, especially among CD8+ T cells.

Genomic DNA was isolated from the sorted cells so that the TCRbeta CDR3 region could be sequenced. The immunoSEQ Assay was used to sequence the TCRbeta CDR3 regions. TCRdb provides this immuneACCESS table in a form limited to in-frame rearrangements. Some clones are lacking; in checked studies, under half of them reflect an unresolved V gene, and why the rest are absent is not known. Within this sample are about 89,000 clones, with under 95% of them counted one time only. The top ten constitute 0.71% of the sample. In the case of this clone: What this receptor recognizes is not known. No base quality values were provided; no much bigger clone lies one nucleotide off.

The germline V gene encodes CDR1 GTSNPN and CDR2 SVGIG (reference sequence). V drops 3 bases and J drops 10 bases, leaving 22 bases in between. The CDR3 contains 15 residues, cysteine and phenylalanine counted. CDR3 DNA only is kept here, 45 bases in frame from base 1. The trial excluded patients who had a history of autoimmune disease or were on systemic immunosuppression. In every dose cohort, peripheral blood was drawn for TCR sequencing at baseline, cycle 4 day 1, and cycle 7 day 1. The samples were drawn from a first-in-human, open-label, multicenter phase I dose-escalation trial of ivuxolimab. Adults with locally advanced or metastatic head and neck squamous cell, hepatocellular, melanoma or renal cell carcinoma were enrolled in the trial. Before TCR sequencing, CD4+ and CD8+ T cells were separately sorted from peripheral blood.

The sequence is built from TRBV30 and TRBJ2-1; there is no confident call for the D gene. This clonotype originated in an adult with an advanced solid tumor such as melanoma, head and neck, liver or kidney cancer. This material consisted of CD4+ or CD8+ T cells sorted from blood, taken in a trial of the OX40 agonist ivuxolimab. Read as DNA, the sequence is TGTGCCTGGAGCAAAGAAGTACTCGTTGATAGGGAGCAGTTCTTC. It translates as CAWSKEVLVDREQFF.